This T cell receptor beta chain was found in a study of long-term antiretroviral therapy in people with HIV. Overall study context: The earliest specimens came about a decade ahead of the 2015 immediate-ART recommendation. Study-level points and caveats: It was not possible to obtain data on ART adherence, viral resistance or therapy changes. At every time point, clones expanded before ART dominated the repertoire.

The CDR3 is made up of 15 amino acids. Germline V lookup: CDR1 ENHRY, CDR2 SYGVKD. Trimming removed 5 bases at V and 2 bases at J, with 16 bases between. Notes on this clone: Antigen specificity is unknown.

Version v3.0 of the immunoSEQ assay was performed at survey level. For every sample, sequencing targeted roughly 40,000-50,000 T-cell genomes. Here immunoSEQ multiplex PCR was the method, and the copy in TCRdb shows in-frame clones only, minus some. The sample holds over 35,000 clones, about 95% seen once. The V and J genes are TRBV10-3 and TRBJ2-7; the D gene is possibly TRBD2 (6 bases). This TCR derives from a man aged 30 to 45 with HIV. The sample in question was unsorted PBMCs, obtained roughly 9.5 years after starting antiretroviral therapy. The CDR3, as DNA: TGTGCCATCAGTTCCGGGGACTCAAGGGCCTACGAGCAGTACTTC. Amino acid sequence: CAISSGDSRAYEQYF.